These 26 T cell receptor beta chains were all obtained from the same sample, sequenced in a study of neurological immune-mediated disorders. TCRdb re-called the 5' RACE reads through MiXCR, storing one row per CDR3 protein. The sample lists fewer than 80,000 distinct CDR3 sequences; around 4.7% were seen once. Input material: PBMCs. These receptors all stem from a woman aged 45 to 65 with multiple sclerosis.

In this sample, this clonotype turned up many times. J is TRBJ2-3 and V is TRBV12-3 or TRBV12-4; D is unclear. There are 12 residues in the CDR3. V lost 6 bases and J 5 bases, leaving 9 bases between the germline ends. CDR3: CASSPLRDTQYF. In DNA form, the CDR3 reads TGTGCCAGCAGCCCGCTTAGAGATACGCAGTATTTT.

This clonotype was detected many times. The chain has TRBV7-2 and TRBJ2-3; D gene ambiguous. The CDR3 sequence is 13 residues long. Germline loops: CDR1 SGHTA, CDR2 FQGNSA. V lost 1 base and J 4 bases, leaving 6 bases between the germline ends. In DNA, the CDR3 is TGTGCCAGCAGCTTAGTAGCCCCAGATACGCAGTATTTT. It translates to CASSLVAPDTQYF.

This clonotype has only a few counts. V usage is TRBV6-1 and J usage is TRBJ2-7; 10 bases line up with TRBD1. From germline, CDR1 is MNHNS and CDR2 SASEGT. The CDR3 length is 15 residues. V lost 2 bases and J lost 5; bases outside the gene matches: 6. The CDR3 DNA reads as TGTGCCAGCAGTGAAATGGGACAGGGGTCACACGAGCAGTACGTC. Amino acid sequence: CASSEMGQGSHEQYV.

This clonotype was seen at least ten times. The chain couples TRBV7-2 to TRBJ1-1, with D maybe TRBD1 (6 bases). This CDR3 is 16 amino acids long. V dropped 0 bases and J dropped 2 bases, with 13 bases sitting between them. The germline V gene has CDR1 SGHTA and CDR2 FQGNSA. CDR3: CASSLAVGGRNTEAFF. CDR3 coding DNA: TGTGCCAGCAGCTTAGCGGTCGGGGGGCGTAACACTGAAGCTTTCTTT.

At least ten counts were recorded for this clonotype. The V gene is TRBV9, the J gene TRBJ1-1; 8 bases are a match to TRBD1. V shed 3 bases and J 1 base; nucleotides not matched to a gene: 5. This CDR3 spans 15 amino acids. CDR1 and CDR2 from the germline V gene are SGDLS and YYNGEE. CDR3 DNA: TGTGCCAGCAGCGCCCAGGGGGCTACGAACACTGAAGCTTTCTTT. It yields the protein CASSAQGATNTEAFF. The variable domain in full, with the rest retrieved from reference TRBV9 and TRBJ1-1, is DSGVTQTPKHLITATGQRVTLRCSPRSGDLSVYWYQQSLDQGLQFLIQYYNGEERAKGNILERFSAQQFPDLHSELNLSSLELGDSALYFCASSAQGATNTEAFFGQGTRLTVV.

This clonotype has ten or more counts. V is TRBV10-3 and J is TRBJ2-5; 9 nucleotides agree with TRBD2. The CDR3 loop spans 17 amino acids. From germline, CDR1 is ENHRY and CDR2 SYGVKD. With 0 bases clipped from V and 5 bases from J, the junction kept 10 bases outside the gene matches. The CDR3 loop reads CAISESKGSGGAETQYF. CDR3 coding DNA: TGTGCCATCAGTGAGTCGAAAGGTAGCGGGGGAGCGGAGACCCAGTACTTC.

This clonotype has ten or more counts. This chain connects TRBV12-3 or TRBV12-4 to TRBJ1-5; D gene ambiguous. The CDR3 contains 14 residues. V lost 6 bases, J lost 4 bases, and 13 bases lay in between. CDR3 amino acids: CASSFSSANQPQHF. In DNA, the CDR3 is TGTGCCAGCAGCTTTAGCAGCGCGAATCAGCCCCAGCATTTT.

This clonotype was observed at least ten times. The DNA of the CDR3 is TGCAGTGCAAATAGCGGGGGATACACCGGGGAGCTGTTTTTT. This gives the protein CSANSGGYTGELFF. V gene TRBV20-1 combines with J gene TRBJ2-2, with TRBD2 matching 9 bases. Germline-derived CDR1 and CDR2 are DFQATT and SNEGSKA (reference sequence). V lost 6 bases, J lost 3 bases, and 5 bases stayed unmatched. This CDR3 comprises 14 residues.

This clonotype was counted ten times or more. This chain connects TRBV20-1 to TRBJ2-5, with D perhaps TRBD1 or TRBD2 (6 bases each). Germline lookup yields CDR1 DFQATT and CDR2 SNEGSKA (reference sequence). This CDR3 has 17 amino acids. The V and J ends lost 2 bases and 4 bases respectively, with 23 bases between them. CDR3 residues: CSARTQEGEVFSETQYF. The CDR3 DNA follows: TGCAGTGCTAGAACCCAGGAGGGGGAGGTCTTTTCAGAGACCCAGTACTTC.

This clonotype has a count of ten or more. The genes are TRBV10-3 and TRBJ2-1; 9 bases line up with TRBD1. Germline loops: CDR1 ENHRY, CDR2 SYGVKD. The CDR3 extends over 14 amino acids. The ends lost 8 bases at V and 8 bases at J; junction bases unmatched: 10. This CDR3 reads CAIGTGQGIDEQFF. DNA for the CDR3: TGTGCCATCGGAACGGGACAGGGTATCGATGAGCAGTTCTTC.

The table lists this clonotype with many counts. V usage is TRBV28 and J usage is TRBJ1-1, with 7 bases fitting TRBD1. V trimming: 5 bases; J trimming: 1 base; junction bases outside the gene matches: 16. Per the germline V gene, CDR1 is MDHEN and CDR2 is SYDVKM. The CDR3 extends over 18 amino acids. The CDR3 loop reads CASSPMTGTPGGNTEAFF. The CDR3 nucleotides are TGTGCCAGCAGTCCCATGACAGGGACCCCAGGGGGGAACACTGAAGCTTTCTTT. Based on the CDR3 plus reference TRBV28 and TRBJ1-1, the full variable domain is DVKVTQSSRYLVKRTGEKVFLECVQDMDHENMFWYRQDPGLGLRLIYFSYDVKMKEKGDIPEGYSVSREKKERFSLILESASTNQTSMYLCASSPMTGTPGGNTEAFFGQGTRLTVV.

This clonotype was observed many times. The rearrangement links TRBV28 to TRBJ1-5; TRBD1 might be the D (6 bases). V lost 11 bases, J lost 5 bases, and 16 bases lay in between. Germline loops: CDR1 MDHEN, CDR2 SYDVKM. The CDR3 totals 13 residues. The CDR3 loop is CASQGQGYQPQHF. The CDR3 coding sequence is TGTGCCTCCCAGGGGCAGGGTTATCAGCCCCAGCATTTT.

This clonotype was counted many times. V and J are TRBV5-1 and TRBJ1-1; D remains unclear. V lost 1 base, J lost 2 bases, and 12 bases lay in between. The CDR3 loop spans 15 amino acids. Germline CDR1 is SGHRS and CDR2 is YFSETQ. Written as DNA, the CDR3 is TGCGCCAGCAGCTTGCAATCCGTGCGTAACACTGAAGCTTTCTTT. It codes for CASSLQSVRNTEAFF. The entire variable domain, with the rest obtained from reference TRBV5-1 and TRBJ1-1, is as follows: KAGVTQTPRYLIKTRGQQVTLSCSPISGHRSVSWYQQTPGQGLQFLFEYFSETQRNKGNFPGRFSGRQFSNSRSEMNVSTLELGDSALYLCASSLQSVRNTEAFFGQGTRLTVV.

This clonotype was observed at least ten times. V is TRBV7-2 and J is TRBJ2-7; 7 nucleotides align to TRBD1. Germline loops: CDR1 SGHTA, CDR2 FQGNSA. This CDR3 has 13 residues. With 5 bases clipped from V and 6 bases from J, the junction kept 7 bases outside the gene matches. CDR3 in DNA: TGTGCCAGCAGCCGTAACAGGGGTGGCGAGCAGTACGTC. Protein sequence: CASSRNRGGEQYV.

The rearrangement joins TRBV29-1 to TRBJ2-2, with 10 bases matching TRBD1. There are 13 residues in the CDR3. Germline-derived CDR1 and CDR2 are SQVTM and ANQGSEA. With V trimmed by 7 bases and J by 5 bases, 4 bases remained unmatched. Here the CDR3 reads CSARTGGTGELFF. In DNA, the CDR3 is TGCAGCGCGAGGACAGGGGGAACCGGGGAGCTGTTTTTT.

This clonotype showed up many times. The gene calls are TRBV28 and TRBJ1-2; 11 bases are shared with TRBD1. Germline V gives CDR1 MDHEN, CDR2 SYDVKM. The CDR3 runs 15 residues. Trimming removed 4 bases from V and 8 bases from J; junction bases left unmatched: 9. The CDR3 region has the DNA TGTGCCAGCAGTTCGCACGGACAGGGGGCAGTAGGCTACACCTTC. This encodes CASSSHGQGAVGYTF.

The rearrangement joins TRBV3-1 to TRBJ2-3; D may correspond to TRBD1 or TRBD2 (6 bases each). The CDR3 is 16 residues long. The germline V gene has CDR1 LGHDT and CDR2 YNNKEL (reference sequence). Trimming left V 4 bases short and J 1 base short, with 15 bases between. The CDR3 coding sequence is TGTGCCAGCAGCCGCTCCCGGGGGCAGGGCACAGATACGCAGTATTTT. The encoded protein is CASSRSRGQGTDTQYF.

The chain uses TRBV20-1 and TRBJ2-2; TRBD2 aligns across 11 bases. V was pared by 2 bases and J by 3 bases, with 8 bases of the junction left unmatched. The CDR3 has 17 amino acids. Germline loops: CDR1 DFQATT, CDR2 SNEGSKA (reference sequence). The CDR3 here is CSARSFSGGAYTGELFF. As DNA, the CDR3 is TGCAGTGCTAGATCGTTTAGCGGGGGGGCCTACACCGGGGAGCTGTTTTTT.

Ten or more counts support this clonotype. The gene calls are TRBV25-1 and TRBJ1-6; no definite D call. Germline V gene data show CDR1 as MGHDK and CDR2 as SYGVNS. V was trimmed by 1 base and J by 0 bases, leaving 10 bases between them. The length of the CDR3 is 17 residues. The CDR3 DNA follows: TGTGCCAGCAGTGAATCGGCGGGTAGCTCCTATAATTCACCCCTCCACTTT. Amino acid sequence: CASSESAGSSYNSPLHF.

This clonotype was found many times. The chain is built from TRBV11-1 and TRBJ2-2; D assignment may be TRBD1 or TRBD2 (5 bases each). Germline V gene lookup returns CDR1 SGHAT and CDR2 FQDESV (reference sequence). V was shortened by 5 bases and J by 9 bases, with 13 bases between the two germline ends. The CDR3 consists of 13 residues. The CDR3 here is CASSIGTGWELFF. The CDR3 nucleotides are TGTGCCAGCAGCATCGGGACCGGGTGGGAGCTGTTTTTT.

This clonotype was counted ten times or more. V is TRBV3-1 and J is TRBJ2-1; a weak D match, TRBD2 (7 bases). The CDR3 has 16 amino acids. CDR1 and CDR2 (germline): LGHDT, YNNKEL (reference sequence). V was pared by 4 bases and J by 0 bases, with 13 bases between. Here the CDR3 reads CASSRTGGASYNEQFF. The CDR3 DNA reads as TGTGCCAGCAGCCGGACTGGGGGGGCCTCCTACAATGAGCAGTTCTTC.

This clonotype was found many times. The rearrangement links TRBV7-8 to TRBJ1-1, with unresolved D. V was pared by 3 bases and J by 3 bases, with 14 bases between. The CDR3 is 15 amino acids. The V gene's germline CDR1 is SGHVS and CDR2 FQNEAQ. In nucleotides, the CDR3 is TGTGCCAGCAGCTTTTATCTTCGGGGAGACACTGAAGCTTTCTTT. This gives the protein CASSFYLRGDTEAFF.

This clonotype has at least ten counts. The chain recombines TRBV5-1 with TRBJ2-5, with D possibly called TRBD1 or TRBD2 (7 bases each). The CDR3 loop spans 15 amino acids. Looked up from germline, CDR1 is SGHRS and CDR2 is YFSETQ. The ends were cut back, 4 bases at V and 5 bases at J, with 18 bases in the middle. The CDR3 region is CASSMTGRAEETQYF. CDR3 coding DNA: TGCGCCAGCAGCATGACAGGGAGGGCGGAGGAGACCCAGTACTTC.

This clonotype was counted ten times or more. The chain links TRBV3-1 to TRBJ1-2, with D unresolved. Germline values: CDR1 LGHDT, CDR2 YNNKEL (reference sequence). The CDR3 loop spans 12 amino acids. V lost 2 bases, J lost 8 bases, and 9 bases lay in between. The CDR3 region has the DNA TGTGCCAGCAGCCAATCCACAGAAGGCTACACCTTC. Translating it yields CASSQSTEGYTF.

The chain combines TRBV18 with TRBJ2-3; D is undetermined. CDR1 and CDR2 (germline): KGHSH, LQKENI. The CDR3 contains 15 residues. The V gene lost 3 bases and the J gene lost 0 bases, with 10 bases spanning the gap. CDR3 sequence: CASSPATLSTDTQYF. Here the CDR3 DNA reads TGTGCCAGCTCACCGGCAACTCTTAGCACAGATACGCAGTATTTT.

Concerning this clonotype itself: At one end the junction does not follow the germline gene, possibly because of a read error. The chain recombines TRBV12-5 with TRBJ1-5; D perhaps matches TRBD1 (6 bases). Germline V gene sequence: CDR1 LGHNT, CDR2 FRNRAP. The CDR3 is made up of 13 amino acids. CDR3 coding DNA: TGTGCTAGTGGACTAACAGGGTATCAGCCCCAGAATTTT. Protein product: CASGLTGYQPQNF.